These 32 T cell receptor beta chains share one sample of origin, sequenced in a study of CD8+ T cells in alopecia areata listed by TCRdb under 2018. The protocol used for the library was the immunoSEQ multiplex PCR assay. To provide template for TCR sequencing, every sample had RNA extracted and reverse transcribed into cDNA. The immuneACCESS repertoire file appears here via TCRdb, limited to in-frame rearrangements. These files lack a portion of the clones; in checked studies, under half of the deficit traces to unresolved V genes, and the cause of the others is not known. The sample has more than 85,000 clones on record, 60% to 75% of them singletons. The ten biggest clones cover around 15% of the sample. Sample time point, as interpreted from the label and publication: about 4 weeks on oral tofacitinib. Interpreted using the paper, the treatment or condition label stands for: oral pan-JAK inhibitor, 5-10 mg twice daily.

The sample in question was CD8+ T cells sorted from blood, obtained at week 4, from a patient treated with tofacitinib. These receptor sequences come from a human donor with alopecia areata.

V usage is TRBV5-1 and J usage is TRBJ2-3; 8 nucleotides align to TRBD2. This CDR3 contains 14 residues. The V segment lost 4 bases and the J segment 2 bases; nucleotides outside the gene matches: 3. Per the germline V gene, CDR1 is SGHRS and CDR2 is YFSETQ. The CDR3 DNA reads as TGCGCCAGCAGCACTGGACTAGCCACAGATACGCAGTATTTT. This codes for CASSTGLATDTQYF.

This clone was counted ten times or more. CDR3 coding DNA: TGTGCCAGCAGCTTCTACAGCACAGATACGCAGTATTTT. It yields the protein CASSFYSTDTQYF. This chain uses TRBV27 with TRBJ2-3; D is ambiguous. CDR1 and CDR2 from the germline V gene are MNHEY and SMNVEV (reference sequence). This CDR3 comprises 13 residues. Trimming pared 6 bases from V and 0 bases from J, leaving 7 bases between.

A few counts support this clone. This chain connects TRBV9 to TRBJ2-3, with 11 bases matching TRBD2. This CDR3 contains 17 residues. In germline, CDR1 is SGDLS, CDR2 YYNGEE. The junction had 8 bases not matched to a gene; V was cut back by 0 bases and J by 5 bases. DNA for the CDR3: TGTGCCAGCAGCGTAGGGGAACTAGCGGGAGTTGGAGATACGCAGTATTTT. It codes for CASSVGELAGVGDTQYF.

Only a few counts were recorded for this clone. The chain has TRBV5-6 and TRBJ2-7; no definite D call. This CDR3 is 11 amino acids long. Trimming left V 0 bases short and J 6 bases short, with 4 bases between. Germline loops: CDR1 SGHDT, CDR2 YYEEEE. The CDR3 coding sequence is TGTGCCAGCAGCTTGGCTAGCGAGCAGTACTTC. It encodes CASSLASEQYF.

This chain joins TRBV7-3 and TRBJ2-1; D is undetermined. The CDR3 runs 11 residues. Trimming cost V 4 bases and J 8 bases, with 6 bases left between them. Germline CDR1 SGHTA, CDR2 FQGTGA. DNA for the CDR3: TGTGCCAGCAGCTACGGAGATGAGCAGTTCTTC. Protein: CASSYGDEQFF.

In this sample, this clone turned up a few times. This chain links TRBV5-6 with TRBJ2-7; 9 bases agree with TRBD2. J was trimmed by 3 bases and V by 8 bases; bases with no gene match: 9. The CDR3 runs to 14 residues. Germline CDR1 is SGHDT and CDR2 is YYEEEE. The DNA for the CDR3 is TGTGCCAGTACCGTAGCGGGGGACAACTACGAGCAGTACTTC. Encoded protein: CASTVAGDNYEQYF. The full variable domain, in which reference TRBV5-6 and TRBJ2-7 provide the parts outside the CDR3, is DAGVTQSPTHLIKTRGQQVTLRCSPKSGHDTVSWYQQALGQGPQFIFQYYEEEERQRGNFPDRFSGHQFPNYSSELNVNALLLGDSALYLCASTVAGDNYEQYFGPGTRLTVT.

This clone was observed a handful of times. V is TRBV27 and J is TRBJ2-5; D is undetermined. Deletions cut 3 bases from V and 1 base from J, with 6 bases between. This CDR3 has 13 amino acids. Germline lookup yields CDR1 MNHEY and CDR2 SMNVEV (reference sequence). The CDR3 DNA reads TGTGCCAGCAGTTTGTATGCCCAAGAGACCCAGTACTTC. This codes for CASSLYAQETQYF.

This clone was found a few times. The gene calls are TRBV4-2 and TRBJ2-7; possible D gene TRBD2, 5 bases. Germline lookup yields CDR1 LGHNA and CDR2 YNFKEQ. V was clipped by 0 bases and J by 2 bases, with 11 bases between them. CDR3 length: 15 amino acids. The CDR3 protein is CASSQEDSTTYEQYF. CDR3 bases: TGTGCCAGCAGCCAAGAGGACTCAACGACCTACGAGCAGTACTTC.

This clone was counted once. V is TRBV29-1 and J is TRBJ2-7, with TRBD1 matching 10 bases. The CDR3 sequence is 13 residues long. After removal of 6 bases from V and 5 bases from J, the junction contained 7 bases not matched to a gene. Germline V gives CDR1 SQVTM, CDR2 ANQGSEA. CDR3 DNA: TGCAGCGTGCCGGGACAGGGGTTCCACGAGCAGTACTTC. Its translation: CSVPGQGFHEQYF.

V and J are TRBV6-5 and TRBJ2-7; 7 nucleotides match TRBD1. This CDR3 region has 15 residues. V lost 0 bases, J lost 2 bases, and 4 bases stayed unmatched. The germline CDR1 and CDR2 sequences are MNHEY and SVGAGI. The CDR3 protein is CASSYSRQGTYEQYF. The CDR3 bases are TGTGCCAGCAGTTACTCGAGACAGGGAACCTACGAGCAGTACTTC.

The table lists this clone with a few counts. The J gene is TRBJ2-7, the V gene TRBV2, with D possibly called TRBD1 or TRBD2 (5 bases each). Germline loops: CDR1 SNHLY, CDR2 FYNNEI. The CDR3 is 15 residues long. Deletions cut 5 bases from V and 0 bases from J, with 14 bases between. CDR3 DNA: TGTGCCAGCAGTTCGCCCGGGACCGTCTCCTACGAGCAGTACTTC. The encoded protein is CASSSPGTVSYEQYF.

The table lists this clone with a few counts. This sequence joins TRBV13 and TRBJ2-1; D remains unclear. The germline CDR1 and CDR2 sequences are PRHDT and FYEKMQ (reference sequence). This CDR3 region has 16 residues. With 5 bases removed from V and 4 bases from J, the gap between germline ends came to 18 bases. Here the CDR3 reads CASSPRATETYNEQFF. CDR3 nucleotide sequence: TGTGCCAGCAGCCCTCGAGCAACCGAAACGTACAATGAGCAGTTCTTC.

The V call is TRBV29-1, the J call TRBJ2-5; D uncertain. The CDR3 consists of 14 residues. CDR1 is SQVTM, CDR2 ANQGSEA, per germline. The V end lost 7 bases, the J end lost 5 bases, and 20 bases lay between the germline ends. CDR3 nucleotide sequence: TGCAGCGCGGACCCAGCGTCCATGGGGGAGACCCAGTACTTC. Translation gives CSADPASMGETQYF.

The rearrangement joins TRBV7-3 to TRBJ1-1; no definite D call. The CDR3 length is 13 residues. V dropped 5 bases and J dropped 1 base, with 8 bases sitting between them. Per germline, CDR1 SGHTA and CDR2 FQGTGA. CDR3 nucleotide sequence: TGTGCCAGCAGCAGATCAGAGAACACTGAAGCTTTCTTT. It translates to CASSRSENTEAFF. Full variable domain (outside the CDR3, taken from reference TRBV7-3 and TRBJ1-1): GAGVSQTPSNKVTEKGKYVELRCDPISGHTALYWYRQSLGQGPEFLIYFQGTGAADDSGLPNDRFFAVRPEGSVSTLKIQRTERGDSAVYLCASSRSENTEAFFGQGTRLTVV.

This rearrangement joins TRBV7-8 to TRBJ2-3; D gene ambiguous. The germline gives CDR1 SGHVS, CDR2 FQNEAQ. This CDR3 is 14 amino acids long. V lost 3 bases to trimming and J lost 6 bases, with 13 bases between them. As DNA, the CDR3 is TGTGCCAGCAGCTTGGAAAGGTCGATTGATACGCAGTATTTT. Amino acid sequence: CASSLERSIDTQYF.

The chain joins TRBV5-4 to TRBJ1-2; maybe TRBD1 (5 bases). Germline-derived CDR1 and CDR2 are SGHNT and YYREEE (reference sequence). Deletions cut 1 base from V and 6 bases from J, with 10 bases between. The CDR3 runs 13 residues. The CDR3 region has the DNA TGTGCCAGCAGCTTGTGGGGGTATGATGGCTACACCTTC. Translating it yields CASSLWGYDGYTF. Filled out from reference TRBV5-4 and TRBJ1-2, the complete variable domain reads ETGVTQSPTHLIKTRGQQVTLRCSSQSGHNTVSWYQQALGQGPQFIFQYYREEENGRGNFPPRFSGLQFPNYSSELNVNALELDDSALYLCASSLWGYDGYTFGSGTRLTVV.

This clone appeared a few times. The rearrangement uses TRBV30 and TRBJ2-1; perhaps TRBD1 as D (6 bases). This CDR3 is built from 11 residues. The V gene's germline CDR1 is GTSNPN and CDR2 SVGIG (reference sequence). Trimming left V 4 bases short and J 6 bases short, with 7 bases between. The CDR3 region is CAWTGVNEQFF. DNA of the CDR3: TGTGCCTGGACAGGGGTCAATGAGCAGTTCTTC. Drawing the rest from reference TRBV30 and TRBJ2-1, the complete variable domain is SQTIHQWPATLVQPVGSPLSLECTVEGTSNPNLYWYRQAAGRGLQLLFYSVGIGQISSEVPQNLSASRPQDRQFILSSKKLLLSDSGFYLCAWTGVNEQFFGPGTRLTVL.

CDR3 residues: CASSEYSISNTGELFF. For the CDR3, the DNA is TGTGCCAGCAGTGAATATAGTATATCGAACACCGGGGAGCTGTTTTTT. This chain links TRBV25-1 with TRBJ2-2; D is unclear. V lost 0 bases, J lost 0 bases, and 8 bases lay in between. The CDR3 loop spans 16 amino acids. The germline V gene has CDR1 MGHDK and CDR2 SYGVNS.

The V gene is TRBV9, the J gene TRBJ1-1; the D is unclear. Deletions cut 3 bases from V and 2 bases from J, with 14 bases between. The CDR3 totals 15 residues. Germline V gene data show CDR1 as SGDLS and CDR2 as YYNGEE. The CDR3 region is CASSAYSHSNTEAFF. For the CDR3, the DNA is TGTGCCAGCAGCGCTTATAGCCACTCCAACACTGAAGCTTTCTTT.

The chain carries TRBV5-6 and TRBJ2-7; 10 bases agree with TRBD2. Per the germline V gene, CDR1 is SGHDT and CDR2 is YYEEEE. Losses at the gene ends were 3 bases for V and 4 bases for J; bases not matched to a gene: 7. This CDR3 spans 15 amino acids. CDR3 DNA sequence: TGTGCCAGCAGCTCAACACTAGCGGGGTTATACGAGCAGTACTTC. Protein product: CASSSTLAGLYEQYF.

The table lists this clone with a few counts. V gene TRBV5-1 combines with J gene TRBJ2-5, with 12 bases that match TRBD1. Germline values: CDR1 SGHRS, CDR2 YFSETQ. The V and J ends lost 2 bases and 1 base, in that order; junction bases with no gene match: 15. This CDR3 region has 20 residues. The CDR3 bases are TGCGCCAGCAGCTTCAACCCAAGCCGGGACAGGGGGCAAGGCCAAGAGACCCAGTACTTC. This encodes CASSFNPSRDRGQGQETQYF.

CDR3 residues: CASSQETASRYNEQFF. The CDR3 DNA reads TGCGCCAGCAGCCAAGAGACAGCTTCCCGTTACAATGAGCAGTTCTTC. The chain links TRBV4-1 to TRBJ2-1; weak D call: TRBD1 (5 bases). CDR3 length equals 16 residues. V was cut by 0 bases and J by 4 bases, with 13 bases left in between. Germline lookup yields CDR1 MGHRA and CDR2 YSYEKL.

A few counts support this clone. The rearrangement uses TRBV29-1 and TRBJ2-7; D is undetermined. CDR3 size: 12 residues. The germline CDR1 and CDR2 sequences are SQVTM and ANQGSEA. Trimming took 1 base from V and 2 from J, leaving 6 bases between them. The CDR3 here is CSVEVGAYEQYF. The CDR3 bases are TGCAGCGTTGAAGTCGGAGCCTACGAGCAGTACTTC.

The chain links TRBV7-9 to TRBJ2-3, with D unclear. The CDR3 has 14 amino acids. Per germline, CDR1 SEHNR and CDR2 FQNEAQ (reference sequence). Trimming left V 4 bases short and J 4 bases short, with 12 bases between. The CDR3 nucleotides are TGTGCCAGCAGCTCAATCCTAGGGCCAGATACGCAGTATTTT. Translation: CASSSILGPDTQYF.

The CDR3 region is CATKDSFAYHEQYF. The CDR3 DNA reads as TGTGCCACCAAAGACAGCTTCGCGTACCACGAGCAGTACTTC. V gene TRBV13 combines with J gene TRBJ2-7; D is perhaps TRBD1 (5 bases). Per germline, CDR1 PRHDT and CDR2 FYEKMQ (reference sequence). The length of the CDR3 is 14 residues. V lost 10 bases, J lost 5 bases, and 21 bases lay in between.

This chain uses TRBV4-3 with TRBJ2-3; TRBD2 agrees at 7 bases. V lost 1 base, J lost 2 bases, and 6 bases stayed unmatched. CDR1 and CDR2 from the germline V gene are LGHNA and YSLEER. The CDR3 covers 16 residues. CDR3 protein: CASSQAASGLTDTQYF. CDR3 nucleotide sequence: TGCGCCAGCAGCCAAGCGGCTAGCGGCCTCACAGATACGCAGTATTTT.

V gene TRBV5-6 combines with J gene TRBJ2-1, with a possible D match to TRBD2 (5 bases). The CDR3 is 15 amino acids. V was cut by 4 bases and J by 10 bases, with 21 bases left in between. Germline assignment: CDR1 SGHDT and CDR2 YYEEEE. The CDR3 coding sequence is TGTGCCAGCAGCCCCCTGCGTTATGCGGGCCGGGAGCAGTTCTTC. Translating it yields CASSPLRYAGREQFF. The whole variable domain, filled in from reference TRBV5-6 and TRBJ2-1, reads DAGVTQSPTHLIKTRGQQVTLRCSPKSGHDTVSWYQQALGQGPQFIFQYYEEEERQRGNFPDRFSGHQFPNYSSELNVNALLLGDSALYLCASSPLRYAGREQFFGPGTRLTVL.

The chain recombines TRBV29-1 with TRBJ2-1, with 7 bases identical to TRBD1. The germline gives CDR1 SQVTM, CDR2 ANQGSEA. The CDR3 is made up of 13 amino acids. V lost 6 bases to trimming and J lost 3 bases; unmatched junction nucleotides: 5. The CDR3 is CSVRDSYYNEQFF. CDR3 DNA: TGCAGCGTGAGGGACAGTTACTACAATGAGCAGTTCTTC.

V gene TRBV28 combines with J gene TRBJ1-2; D gene ambiguous. The CDR3 is 15 residues long. The germline V gene encodes CDR1 MDHEN and CDR2 SYDVKM. V was shortened by 6 bases and J by 5 bases, with 19 bases between the two germline ends. CDR3 sequence (DNA): TGTGCCAGCAGCCAAAGGACTGTCTTTGGGTATGGCTACACCTTC. It translates to CASSQRTVFGYGYTF.

This chain joins TRBV30 and TRBJ2-1, with TRBD2 matching 11 bases. Germline-derived CDR1 and CDR2 are GTSNPN and SVGIG (reference sequence). The CDR3 contains 19 residues. V shed 1 base, J shed 0 bases, and the junction held 11 bases outside the gene matches. In DNA, the CDR3 is TGTGCCTGGAGTGGCTCCGGGACTAGCGGCTTAAGCTCCTACAATGAGCAGTTCTTC. Residues: CAWSGSGTSGLSSYNEQFF.

This clone showed up just a few times. The chain couples TRBV7-9 to TRBJ2-3; either TRBD1 or TRBD2 may supply D (5 bases each). V was shortened by 11 bases and J by 1 base, with 13 bases between the two germline ends. The germline V gene encodes CDR1 SEHNR and CDR2 FQNEAQ (reference sequence). The CDR3 is 13 residues long. Written as DNA, the CDR3 is TGTGCCCCCGGGGCATTCCGCACAGATACGCAGTATTTT. Residues: CAPGAFRTDTQYF.

The rearrangement links TRBV7-9 to TRBJ2-3; D is uncertain. V lost 4 bases, J lost 5 bases, and 10 bases lay in between. This CDR3 region has 13 residues. The germline V gene has CDR1 SEHNR and CDR2 FQNEAQ (reference sequence). CDR3: CASSSPSGDTQYF. The CDR3 coding sequence is TGTGCCAGCAGCTCTCCTAGTGGAGATACGCAGTATTTT.